The source of this TCR beta chain is a study of CD8+CD57+ T cells in acquired aplastic anemia (dated by TCRdb to about 2018). Looking at the study overall: Extracted DNA from sorted CD4+ and CD8+ cells averaged around 2.9 ug, ranging from roughly 0.19 to 27.4 ug. Mean read counts for healthy donor samples were 8.5 million to 10.8 million for CD4+ cells and 11.0 million for CD8+ cells.

At the junction V is shortened by 1 base and J by 4 bases, with 9 bases in between. The germline V gene supplies CDR1 SGHRS and CDR2 YFSETQ. The CDR3 runs 14 residues from the cysteine to the phenylalanine. Only the CDR3 DNA stays, 42 bases, in frame from base 1. Findings and caveats that apply to the study as a whole: No significant difference in CD8+ Simpson's diversity was found between patients and healthy controls (P=0.060). Over 25 CD8+ CDR3 sequences were found in both patients and controls but appeared to be highly expressed in patients and within the immunodominant clones of the patients.

In its sample, this clonotype was seen a few times. Its cognate antigen has yet to be identified. Within one base of it there is no much larger clone, and no base qualities were kept. TCR beta VDJ combination and CDR3 sequence profiling used genomic DNA as the template. An Illumina HiSeq 2000 was used for TCR repertoire sequencing. Processing in the source paper ran as follows. TRBV/TRBJ rearrangement plots, CDR3 size and DJ length profiles, and Simpson's diversity index were used to assess repertoires. Whichever DNA sequence was most abundant in the deep sequencing data was defined as the immunodominant clone. CDR3 amino acid sequences were screened for sharing across subjects and were compared with published repertoires and the VDJdb database. TCRdb itself trimmed the public reads at Q25 with fastp, ran MiXCR and retained productive beta chains. Every distinct CDR3 protein forms one entry, paired with its most common genes and DNA. What appears here as the V and J calls and clone size reflects TCRdb's work, not the paper's. The sample profile shows 200,000 to 250,000 distinct CDR3 sequences; 60% to 65% of them were found once. 25% to 30% of the sample is taken by the ten largest.

TCR repertoires of sorted CD4+ and CD8+ blood T cells from severe aplastic anemia patients and healthy subjects were deep-sequenced in the study. Ficoll-Paque density gradient centrifugation was used to isolate peripheral blood mononuclear cells. CD4+ and CD8+ T cells were sorted by FACS or magnetic beads before DNA extraction. This sequence uses TRBV5-1 and TRBJ2-1; a tentative D match to TRBD1 spans 6 bases. The sequenced sample consisted of sorted CD4+, CD8+, or CD8+CD57+ T cells (not recorded which) from PBMCs. The sequence derives from a human donor in good health. The DNA sequence is TGCGCCAGCAGCTTGTTGGACAGTTACAATGAGCAGTTCTTC. Protein translation: CASSLLDSYNEQFF.